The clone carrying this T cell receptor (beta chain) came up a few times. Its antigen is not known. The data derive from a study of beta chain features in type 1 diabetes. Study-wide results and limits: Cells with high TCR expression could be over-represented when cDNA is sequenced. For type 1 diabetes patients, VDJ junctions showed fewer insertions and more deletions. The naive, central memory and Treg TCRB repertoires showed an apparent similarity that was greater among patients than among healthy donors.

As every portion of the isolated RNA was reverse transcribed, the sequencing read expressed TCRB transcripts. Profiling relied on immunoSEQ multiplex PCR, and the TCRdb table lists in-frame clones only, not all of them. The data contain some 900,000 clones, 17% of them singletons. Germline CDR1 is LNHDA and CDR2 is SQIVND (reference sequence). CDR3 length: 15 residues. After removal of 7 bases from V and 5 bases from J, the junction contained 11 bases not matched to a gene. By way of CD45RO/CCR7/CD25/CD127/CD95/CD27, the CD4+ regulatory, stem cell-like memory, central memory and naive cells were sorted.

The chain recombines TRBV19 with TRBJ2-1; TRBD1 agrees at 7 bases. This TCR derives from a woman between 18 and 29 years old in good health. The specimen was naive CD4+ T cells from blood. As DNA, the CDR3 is TGTGCCAGTACCCAACAGGGGCGGATTAACAATGAGCAGTTCTTC. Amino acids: CASTQQGRINNEQFF.